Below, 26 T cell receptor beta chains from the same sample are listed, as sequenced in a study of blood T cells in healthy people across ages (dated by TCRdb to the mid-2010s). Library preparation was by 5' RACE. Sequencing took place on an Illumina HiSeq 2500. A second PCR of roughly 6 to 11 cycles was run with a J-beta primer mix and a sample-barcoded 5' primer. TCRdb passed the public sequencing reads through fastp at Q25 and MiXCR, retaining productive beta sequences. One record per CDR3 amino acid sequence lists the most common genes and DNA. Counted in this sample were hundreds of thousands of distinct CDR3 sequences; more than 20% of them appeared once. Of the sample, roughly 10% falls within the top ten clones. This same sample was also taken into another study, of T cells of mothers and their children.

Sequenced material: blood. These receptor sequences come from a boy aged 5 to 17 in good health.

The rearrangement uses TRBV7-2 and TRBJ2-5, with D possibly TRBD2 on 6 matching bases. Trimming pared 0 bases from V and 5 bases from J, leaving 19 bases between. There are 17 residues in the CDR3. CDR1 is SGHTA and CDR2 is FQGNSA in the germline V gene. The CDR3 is CASSLAPTAGSRETQYF. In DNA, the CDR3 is TGTGCCAGCAGCTTAGCCCCCACTGCGGGGAGCAGGGAGACCCAGTACTTC.

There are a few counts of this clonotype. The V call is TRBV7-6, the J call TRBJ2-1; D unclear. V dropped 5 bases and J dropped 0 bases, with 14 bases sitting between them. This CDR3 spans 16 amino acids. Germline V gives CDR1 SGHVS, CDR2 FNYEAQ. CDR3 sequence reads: CASSPIWGSSYNEQFF. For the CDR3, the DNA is TGTGCCAGCAGCCCAATCTGGGGTAGCTCCTACAATGAGCAGTTCTTC.

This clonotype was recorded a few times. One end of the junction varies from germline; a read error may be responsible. Here the CDR3 reads CASSPAGAEETQYF. The DNA for the CDR3 is TGTGCTAGCAGCCCCGCGGGCGCAGAAGAGACCCAGTACTTC. V is TRBV7-7 and J is TRBJ2-5, with D possibly matching TRBD2 (5 bases). Germline V gives CDR1 SSHAT, CDR2 FNYEAQ (reference sequence). The CDR3 contains 14 residues.

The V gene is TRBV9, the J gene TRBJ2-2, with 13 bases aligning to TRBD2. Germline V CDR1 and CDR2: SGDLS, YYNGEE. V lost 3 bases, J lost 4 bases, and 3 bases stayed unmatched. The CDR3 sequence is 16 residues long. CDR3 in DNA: TGTGCCAGCAGCGGCGGGACTAGCGGGGTCACCGGGGAGCTGTTTTTT. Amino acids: CASSGGTSGVTGELFF. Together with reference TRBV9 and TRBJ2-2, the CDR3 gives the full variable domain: DSGVTQTPKHLITATGQRVTLRCSPRSGDLSVYWYQQSLDQGLQFLIQYYNGEERAKGNILERFSAQQFPDLHSELNLSSLELGDSALYFCASSGGTSGVTGELFFGEGSRLTVL.

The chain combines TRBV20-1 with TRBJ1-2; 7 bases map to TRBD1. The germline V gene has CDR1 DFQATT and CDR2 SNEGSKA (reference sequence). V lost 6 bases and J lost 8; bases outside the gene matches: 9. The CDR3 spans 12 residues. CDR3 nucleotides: TGCAGTGCCAGGGGGGTGGCACCGGGCTACACCTTC. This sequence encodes CSARGVAPGYTF.

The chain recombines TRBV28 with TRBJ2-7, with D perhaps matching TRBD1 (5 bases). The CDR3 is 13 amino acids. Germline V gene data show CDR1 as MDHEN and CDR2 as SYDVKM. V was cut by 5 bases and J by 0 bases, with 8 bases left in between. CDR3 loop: CASSTGLSYEQYF. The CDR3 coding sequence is TGTGCCAGCAGTACAGGTCTCTCCTACGAGCAGTACTTC.

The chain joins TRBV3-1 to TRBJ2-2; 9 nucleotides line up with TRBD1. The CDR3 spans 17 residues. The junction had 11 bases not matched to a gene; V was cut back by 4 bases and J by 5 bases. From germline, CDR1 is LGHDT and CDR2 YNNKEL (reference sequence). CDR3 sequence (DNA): TGTGCCAGCAGCCCCCCCAGGGGGACAGGGAAAACCGGGGAGCTGTTTTTT. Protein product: CASSPPRGTGKTGELFF.

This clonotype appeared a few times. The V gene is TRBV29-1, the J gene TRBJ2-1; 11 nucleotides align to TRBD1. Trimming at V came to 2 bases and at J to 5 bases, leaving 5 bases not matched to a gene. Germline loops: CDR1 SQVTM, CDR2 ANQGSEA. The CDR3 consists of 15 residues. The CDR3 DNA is TGCAGCGTTGAACCCGGGACAGGGGGACACAATGAGCAGTTCTTC. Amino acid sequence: CSVEPGTGGHNEQFF.

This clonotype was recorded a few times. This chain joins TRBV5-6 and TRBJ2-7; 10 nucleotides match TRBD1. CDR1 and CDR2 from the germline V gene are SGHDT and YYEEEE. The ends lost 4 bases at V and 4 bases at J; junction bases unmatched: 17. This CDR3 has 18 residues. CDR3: CASSRDRGLNYREYEQYF. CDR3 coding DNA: TGTGCCAGCAGCCGTGACAGGGGGCTCAACTATCGAGAATACGAGCAGTACTTC.

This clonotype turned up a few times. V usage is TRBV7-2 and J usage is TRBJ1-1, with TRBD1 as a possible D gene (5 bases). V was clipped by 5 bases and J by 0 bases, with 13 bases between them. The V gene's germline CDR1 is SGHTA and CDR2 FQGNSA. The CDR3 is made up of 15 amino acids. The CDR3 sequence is CASSTRQFLNTEAFF. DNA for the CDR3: TGTGCCAGCAGCACGAGACAGTTTTTGAACACTGAAGCTTTCTTT.

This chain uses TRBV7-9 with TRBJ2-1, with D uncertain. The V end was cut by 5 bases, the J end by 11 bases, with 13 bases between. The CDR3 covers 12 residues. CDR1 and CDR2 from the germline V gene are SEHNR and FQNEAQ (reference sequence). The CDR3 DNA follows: TGTGCCAGCAGCAATAATTGGGATCAGCAGTTCTTC. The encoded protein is CASSNNWDQQFF.

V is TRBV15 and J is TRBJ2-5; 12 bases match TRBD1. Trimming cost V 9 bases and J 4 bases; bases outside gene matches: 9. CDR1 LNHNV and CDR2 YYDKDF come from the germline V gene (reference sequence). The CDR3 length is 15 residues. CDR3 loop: CATSRDRGLAETQYF. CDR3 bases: TGTGCCACTAGCCGGGACAGGGGGCTTGCAGAGACCCAGTACTTC.

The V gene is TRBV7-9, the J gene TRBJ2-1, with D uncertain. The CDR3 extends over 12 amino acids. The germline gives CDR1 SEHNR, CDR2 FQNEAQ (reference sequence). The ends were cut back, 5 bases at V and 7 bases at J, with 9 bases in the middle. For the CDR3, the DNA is TGTGCCAGCAGCCCAGCCGTGAATGAGCAGTTCTTC. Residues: CASSPAVNEQFF.

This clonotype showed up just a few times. The CDR3 nucleotides read TGTGCCAGCAGCTTGACAGGGGGGGACGAGCAGTACTTC. It encodes CASSLTGGDEQYF. The V call is TRBV7-2, the J call TRBJ2-7; TRBD1 matches 9 bases. Germline V lookup: CDR1 SGHTA, CDR2 FQGNSA. The CDR3 covers 13 residues. The trim removed 3 bases at V and 5 bases at J, leaving 2 bases unmatched.

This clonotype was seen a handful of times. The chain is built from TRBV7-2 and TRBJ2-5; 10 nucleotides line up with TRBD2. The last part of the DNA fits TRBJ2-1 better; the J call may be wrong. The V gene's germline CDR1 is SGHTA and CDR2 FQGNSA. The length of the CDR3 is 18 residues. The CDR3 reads CASSLGLAGAGFYYEQFF. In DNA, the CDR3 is TGTGCCAGCAGCTTAGGGCTAGCGGGAGCGGGGTTTTACTACGAGCAGTTCTTC.

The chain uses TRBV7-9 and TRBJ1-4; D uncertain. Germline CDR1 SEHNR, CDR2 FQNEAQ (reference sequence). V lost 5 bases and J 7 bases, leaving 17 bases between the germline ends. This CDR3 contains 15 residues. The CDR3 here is CASSPVAPSSEKLFF. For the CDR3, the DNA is TGTGCCAGCAGCCCGGTGGCTCCCAGCAGTGAAAAACTGTTTTTT.

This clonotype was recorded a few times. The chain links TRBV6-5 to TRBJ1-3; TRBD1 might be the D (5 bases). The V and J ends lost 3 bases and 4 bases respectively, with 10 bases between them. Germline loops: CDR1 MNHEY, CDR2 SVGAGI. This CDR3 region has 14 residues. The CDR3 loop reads CASSYGGTGNTIYF. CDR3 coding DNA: TGTGCCAGCAGTTATGGGGGTACGGGAAACACCATATATTTT.

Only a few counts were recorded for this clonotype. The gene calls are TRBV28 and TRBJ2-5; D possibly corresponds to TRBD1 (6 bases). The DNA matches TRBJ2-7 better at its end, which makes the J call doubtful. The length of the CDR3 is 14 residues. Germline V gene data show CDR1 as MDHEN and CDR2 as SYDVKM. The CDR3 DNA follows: TGTGCCAGCAGTTGGGGACACAACTCCTACGAGCAGTACTTC. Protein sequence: CASSWGHNSYEQYF.

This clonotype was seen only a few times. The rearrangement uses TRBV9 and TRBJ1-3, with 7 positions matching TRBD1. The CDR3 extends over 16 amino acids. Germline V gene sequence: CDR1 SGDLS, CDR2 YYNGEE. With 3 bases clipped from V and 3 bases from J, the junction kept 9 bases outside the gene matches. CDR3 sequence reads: CASSARQGIFGNTIYF. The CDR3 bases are TGTGCCAGCAGCGCCCGACAGGGTATATTTGGAAACACCATATATTTT.

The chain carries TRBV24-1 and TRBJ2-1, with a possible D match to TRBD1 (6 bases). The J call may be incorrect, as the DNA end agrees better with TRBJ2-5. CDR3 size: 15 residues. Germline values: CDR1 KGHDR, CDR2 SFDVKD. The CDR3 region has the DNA TGTGCCACCAGTGATGCAGGGGAGATAGGGGAGACCCAGTACTTC. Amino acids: CATSDAGEIGETQYF.

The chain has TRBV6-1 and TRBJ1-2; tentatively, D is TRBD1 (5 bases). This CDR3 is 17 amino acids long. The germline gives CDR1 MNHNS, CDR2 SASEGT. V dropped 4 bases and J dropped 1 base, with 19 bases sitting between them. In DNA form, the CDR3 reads TGTGCCAGCAGTGGGTACGGGACGGGGGAATTTAACTATGGCTACACCTTC. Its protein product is CASSGYGTGEFNYGYTF.

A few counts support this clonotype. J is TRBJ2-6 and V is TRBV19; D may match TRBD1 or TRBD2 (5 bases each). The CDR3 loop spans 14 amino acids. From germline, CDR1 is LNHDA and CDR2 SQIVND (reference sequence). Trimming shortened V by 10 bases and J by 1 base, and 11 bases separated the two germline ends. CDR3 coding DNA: TGTGCCACCCGGGACCTATCTGGGGCCAACGTCCTGACTTTC. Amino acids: CATRDLSGANVLTF.

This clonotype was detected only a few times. CDR3 nucleotides: TGTGCCAGCAGTTACGTGCGTAGCTCCTACAATGAGCAGTTCTTC. Protein sequence: CASSYVRSSYNEQFF. The genes are TRBV6-5 and TRBJ2-1; D is unresolved. This CDR3 contains 15 residues. The ends were cut back, 2 bases at V and 0 bases at J, with 8 bases in the middle. Germline-derived CDR1 and CDR2 are MNHEY and SVGAGI.

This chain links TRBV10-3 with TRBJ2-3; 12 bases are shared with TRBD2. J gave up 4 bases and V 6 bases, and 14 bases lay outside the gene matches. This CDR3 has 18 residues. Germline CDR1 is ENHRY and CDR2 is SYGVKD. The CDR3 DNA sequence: TGTGCCATCAGACCTGGAACTTGGACTAGCGGGGAGTCAGATACGCAGTATTTT. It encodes CAIRPGTWTSGESDTQYF.

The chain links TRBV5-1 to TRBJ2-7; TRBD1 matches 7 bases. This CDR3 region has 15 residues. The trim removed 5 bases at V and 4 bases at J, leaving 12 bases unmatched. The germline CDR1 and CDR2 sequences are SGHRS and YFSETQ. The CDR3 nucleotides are TGCGCCAGCAGGAGCACGGGACAGATAACTTACGAGCAGTACTTC. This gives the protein CASRSTGQITYEQYF.

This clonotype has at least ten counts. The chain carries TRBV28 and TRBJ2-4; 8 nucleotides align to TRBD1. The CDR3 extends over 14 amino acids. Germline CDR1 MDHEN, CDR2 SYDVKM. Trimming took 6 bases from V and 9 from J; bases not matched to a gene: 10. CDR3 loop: CASRAPDRASIQYF. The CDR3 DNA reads TGTGCCAGCAGGGCCCCGGACAGGGCTAGCATTCAGTACTTC.